This TCR beta chain was identified in a study of T cell clonality in common variable immunodeficiency. Whole-study results and caveats: Reportedly, TCR beta sequences from common variable immunodeficiency showed fewer deletions and N-nucleotide insertions.

There are many counts of this clone. The antigen is not known. CVID and control samples used equivalent genomic DNA input. Here immunoSEQ multiplex PCR was the method, and the copy in TCRdb shows in-frame clones only, minus some. Observed in the sample are about 50,000 clones, none of them singletons. This receptor was obtained from a person aged 18 to 69 in good health. Sequencing used peripheral blood mononuclear cells.

CDR3 in amino acids: CASSSQAGGPDTQYF. Incomplete CDR3 DNA: TGTGCCAGCAGCTCCCAAGCAGGGGGTCCAGATACG. This chain connects TRBV7-3 to TRBJ2-3; 7 nucleotides match TRBD1. Read coverage stops 3 residues before the CDR3 terminus; the germline J gene supplies the remainder. V lost 4 bases and J lost 4; bases outside the gene matches: 8. Germline assignment: CDR1 SGHTA and CDR2 FQGTGA. This CDR3 region has 15 residues.